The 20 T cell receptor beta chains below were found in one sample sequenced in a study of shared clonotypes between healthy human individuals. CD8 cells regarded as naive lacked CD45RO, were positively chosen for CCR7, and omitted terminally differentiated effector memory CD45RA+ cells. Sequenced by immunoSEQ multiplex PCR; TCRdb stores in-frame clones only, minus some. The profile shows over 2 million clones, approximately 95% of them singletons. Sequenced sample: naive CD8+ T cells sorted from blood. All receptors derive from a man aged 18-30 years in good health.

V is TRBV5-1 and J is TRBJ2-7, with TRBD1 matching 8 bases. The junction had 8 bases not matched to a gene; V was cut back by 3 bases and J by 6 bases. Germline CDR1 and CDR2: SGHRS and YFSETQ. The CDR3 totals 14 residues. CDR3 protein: CASSWGQGAAEQYF. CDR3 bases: TGCGCCAGCAGCTGGGGGCAGGGGGCTGCCGAGCAGTACTTC.

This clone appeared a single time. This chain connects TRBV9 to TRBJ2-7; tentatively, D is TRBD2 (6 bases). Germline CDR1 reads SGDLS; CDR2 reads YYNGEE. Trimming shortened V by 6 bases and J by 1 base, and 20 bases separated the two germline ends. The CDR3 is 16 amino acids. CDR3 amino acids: CASNPSGVGGSYEQYF. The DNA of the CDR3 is TGTGCCAGCAACCCCTCGGGGGTCGGAGGATCCTACGAGCAGTACTTC.

CDR3 coding DNA: TGTGCCAGTAGCGTGACAGATTCCGGCGAGCAGTACTTC. Translated: CASSVTDSGEQYF. The chain is built from TRBV19 and TRBJ2-7; D may be TRBD1 (5 bases). The CDR3 has 13 amino acids. V was shortened by 6 bases and J by 6 bases, with 15 bases between the two germline ends. Per the germline V gene, CDR1 is LNHDA and CDR2 is SQIVND (reference sequence).

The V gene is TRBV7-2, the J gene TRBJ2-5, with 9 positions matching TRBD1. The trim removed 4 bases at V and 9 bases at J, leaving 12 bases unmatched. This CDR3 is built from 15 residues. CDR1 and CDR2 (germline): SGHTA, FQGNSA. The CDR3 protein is CASSWTTGGERAQYF. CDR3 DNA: TGTGCCAGCAGCTGGACAACAGGGGGCGAAAGGGCCCAGTACTTC. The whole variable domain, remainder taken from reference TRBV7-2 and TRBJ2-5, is GAGVSQSPSNKVTEKGKDVELRCDPISGHTALYWYRQSLGQGLEFLIYFQGNSAPDKSGLPSDRFSAERTGGSVSTLTIQRTQQEDSAVYLCASSWTTGGERAQYFGPGTRLLVL.

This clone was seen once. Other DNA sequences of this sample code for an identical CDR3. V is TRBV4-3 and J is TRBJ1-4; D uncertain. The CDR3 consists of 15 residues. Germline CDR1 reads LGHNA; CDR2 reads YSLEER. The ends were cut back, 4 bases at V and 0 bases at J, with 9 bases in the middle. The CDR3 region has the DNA TGCGCCAGCAGCCGGACGTTTGCAACTAATGAAAAACTGTTTTTT. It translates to CASSRTFATNEKLFF.

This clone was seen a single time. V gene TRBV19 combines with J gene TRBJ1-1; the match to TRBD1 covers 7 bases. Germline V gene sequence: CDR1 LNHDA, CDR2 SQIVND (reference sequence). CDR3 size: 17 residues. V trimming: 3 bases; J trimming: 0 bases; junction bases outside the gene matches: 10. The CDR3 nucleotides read TGTGCCAGTAGTATGTGGGCAGGGGGGCCGATGAACACTGAAGCTTTCTTT. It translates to CASSMWAGGPMNTEAFF.

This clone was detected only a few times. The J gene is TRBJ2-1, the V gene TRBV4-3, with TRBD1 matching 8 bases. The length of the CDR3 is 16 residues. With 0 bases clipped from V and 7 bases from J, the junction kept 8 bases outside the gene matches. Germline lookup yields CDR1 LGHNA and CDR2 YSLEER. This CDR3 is CASSQDRTGRWNEQFF. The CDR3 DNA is TGCGCCAGCAGCCAAGATAGGACAGGGAGATGGAATGAGCAGTTCTTC.

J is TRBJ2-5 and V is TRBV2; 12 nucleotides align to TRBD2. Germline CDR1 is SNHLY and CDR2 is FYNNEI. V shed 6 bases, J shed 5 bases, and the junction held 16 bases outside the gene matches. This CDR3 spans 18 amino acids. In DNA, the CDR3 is TGTGCCAGCAGCCCGATCGGACTAGCGGGGACAAGGGCGGAGACCCAGTACTTC. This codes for CASSPIGLAGTRAETQYF.

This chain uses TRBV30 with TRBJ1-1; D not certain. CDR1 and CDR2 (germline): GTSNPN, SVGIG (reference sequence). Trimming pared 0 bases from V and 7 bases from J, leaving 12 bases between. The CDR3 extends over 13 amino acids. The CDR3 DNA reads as TGTGCCTGGAGTGTTAACGCAGTGGGTGAAGCTTTCTTT. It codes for CAWSVNAVGEAFF.

The CDR3 reads CASSPGKGNTEAFF. In nucleotides, the CDR3 is TGTGCCAGCAGTCCGGGCAAGGGGAACACTGAAGCTTTCTTT. The chain joins TRBV27 to TRBJ1-1, with D unresolved. CDR1 and CDR2 from the germline V gene are MNHEY and SMNVEV (reference sequence). The CDR3 is 14 amino acids. V was cut by 5 bases and J by 1 base, with 11 bases left in between.

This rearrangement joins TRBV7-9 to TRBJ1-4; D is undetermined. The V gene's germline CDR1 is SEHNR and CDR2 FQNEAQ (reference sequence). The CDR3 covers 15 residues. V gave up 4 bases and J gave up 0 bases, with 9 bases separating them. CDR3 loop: CASSSRESTNEKLFF. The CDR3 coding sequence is TGTGCCAGCAGCTCGAGGGAGTCAACTAATGAAAAACTGTTTTTT.

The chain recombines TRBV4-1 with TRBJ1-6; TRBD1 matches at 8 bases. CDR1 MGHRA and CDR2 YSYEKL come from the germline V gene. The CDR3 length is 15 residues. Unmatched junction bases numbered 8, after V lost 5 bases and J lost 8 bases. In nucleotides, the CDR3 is TGCGCCAGCAGCGCATATACAGGGGGGGATTCACCCCTCCACTTT. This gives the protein CASSAYTGGDSPLHF.

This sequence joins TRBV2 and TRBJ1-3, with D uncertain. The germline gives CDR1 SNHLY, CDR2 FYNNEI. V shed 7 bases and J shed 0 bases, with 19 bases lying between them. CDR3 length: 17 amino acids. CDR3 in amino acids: CASIRKPRAFSGNTIYF. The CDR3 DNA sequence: TGTGCCAGCATCCGCAAACCCCGGGCCTTCTCTGGAAACACCATATATTTT.

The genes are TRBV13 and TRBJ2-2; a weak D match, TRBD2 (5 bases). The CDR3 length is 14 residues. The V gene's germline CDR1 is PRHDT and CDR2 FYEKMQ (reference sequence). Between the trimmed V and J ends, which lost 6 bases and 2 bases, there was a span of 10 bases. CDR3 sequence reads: CASRTAGNTGELFF. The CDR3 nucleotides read TGTGCCAGCAGAACCGCGGGTAACACCGGGGAGCTGTTTTTT.

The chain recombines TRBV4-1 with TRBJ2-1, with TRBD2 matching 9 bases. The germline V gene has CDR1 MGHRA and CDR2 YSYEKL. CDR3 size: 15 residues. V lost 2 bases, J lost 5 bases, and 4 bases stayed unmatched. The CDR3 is CASSQLAGLDNEQFF. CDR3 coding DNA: TGCGCCAGCAGCCAACTAGCGGGATTGGACAATGAGCAGTTCTTC.

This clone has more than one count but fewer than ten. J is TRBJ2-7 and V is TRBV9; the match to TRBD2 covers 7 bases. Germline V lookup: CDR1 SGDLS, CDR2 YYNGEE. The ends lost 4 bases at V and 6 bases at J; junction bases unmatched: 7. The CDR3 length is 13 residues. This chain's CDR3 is CASSLGGEGEQYF. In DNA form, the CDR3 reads TGTGCCAGCAGCCTAGGAGGGGAGGGCGAGCAGTACTTC. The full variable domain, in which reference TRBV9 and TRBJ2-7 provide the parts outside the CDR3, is DSGVTQTPKHLITATGQRVTLRCSPRSGDLSVYWYQQSLDQGLQFLIQYYNGEERAKGNILERFSAQQFPDLHSELNLSSLELGDSALYFCASSLGGEGEQYFGPGTRLTVT.

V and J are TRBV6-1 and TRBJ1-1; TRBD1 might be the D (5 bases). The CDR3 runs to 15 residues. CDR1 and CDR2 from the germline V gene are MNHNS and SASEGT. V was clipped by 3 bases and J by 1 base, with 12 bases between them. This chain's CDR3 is CASSDYIGGNTEAFF. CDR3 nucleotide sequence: TGTGCCAGCAGTGATTATATCGGGGGGAACACTGAAGCTTTCTTT.

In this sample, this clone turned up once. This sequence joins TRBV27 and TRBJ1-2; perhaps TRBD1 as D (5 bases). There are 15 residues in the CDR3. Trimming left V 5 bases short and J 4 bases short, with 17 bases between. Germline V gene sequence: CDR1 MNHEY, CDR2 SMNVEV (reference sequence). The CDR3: CASSPSGVVSYGYTF. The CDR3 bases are TGTGCCAGCAGTCCCTCGGGGGTTGTGAGCTATGGCTACACCTTC.

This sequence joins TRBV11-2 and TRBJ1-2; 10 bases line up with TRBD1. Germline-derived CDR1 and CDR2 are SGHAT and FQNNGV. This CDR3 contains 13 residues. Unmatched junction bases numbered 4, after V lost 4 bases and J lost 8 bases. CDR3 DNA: TGTGCCAGCAGCTCCGGGACAGGGGTCGGCTACACCTTC. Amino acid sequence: CASSSGTGVGYTF.

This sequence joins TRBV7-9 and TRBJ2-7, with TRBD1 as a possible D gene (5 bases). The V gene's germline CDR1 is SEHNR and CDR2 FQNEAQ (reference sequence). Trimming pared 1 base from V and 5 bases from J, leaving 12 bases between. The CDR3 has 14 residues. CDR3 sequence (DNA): TGTGCCAGCAGCTTAGATTCAGGGTGGGACGAGCAGTACTTC. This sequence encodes CASSLDSGWDEQYF.